This T cell receptor beta chain is drawn from a study of graft-versus-host responses after intestinal transplantation. The wider study: Isolated intestinal, liver-intestinal, or multivisceral transplants were what recipients had.

Study-wide results and caveats: GvH clones were found in recipient marrow; some appeared first in ileum or blood. Early post-transplant falls in HvG clones accompanied the peak levels of circulating GvH clones. Elevated graft-versus-host to host-versus-graft clonal ratios in allografts were recorded for patients with graft-donor T cell macrochimerism.

As concerns this clone: Its antigen is unidentified.

Data came from immunoSEQ multiplex PCR; TCRdb stores just in-frame clones and leaves some out. The table records roughly 50,000 clones, about 93% of them present only once. The CDR3 runs to 12 residues. In germline, CDR1 is MNHEY, CDR2 SVGAGI. Trimming removed 8 bases from V and 7 bases from J, with 14 bases in between. The receptor comes from a human donor who was the organ donor for an intestinal transplant. The sequenced sample was unstimulated CD4+ T cells sorted from spleen or lymph node cells, obtained before transplant. The chain employs TRBV6-5 and TRBJ1-2; D unresolved. For the CDR3, the DNA is TGTGCCAGCTCGACCCTGGGCGGTGGCTACACCTTC. Translated, it gives CASSTLGGGYTF.